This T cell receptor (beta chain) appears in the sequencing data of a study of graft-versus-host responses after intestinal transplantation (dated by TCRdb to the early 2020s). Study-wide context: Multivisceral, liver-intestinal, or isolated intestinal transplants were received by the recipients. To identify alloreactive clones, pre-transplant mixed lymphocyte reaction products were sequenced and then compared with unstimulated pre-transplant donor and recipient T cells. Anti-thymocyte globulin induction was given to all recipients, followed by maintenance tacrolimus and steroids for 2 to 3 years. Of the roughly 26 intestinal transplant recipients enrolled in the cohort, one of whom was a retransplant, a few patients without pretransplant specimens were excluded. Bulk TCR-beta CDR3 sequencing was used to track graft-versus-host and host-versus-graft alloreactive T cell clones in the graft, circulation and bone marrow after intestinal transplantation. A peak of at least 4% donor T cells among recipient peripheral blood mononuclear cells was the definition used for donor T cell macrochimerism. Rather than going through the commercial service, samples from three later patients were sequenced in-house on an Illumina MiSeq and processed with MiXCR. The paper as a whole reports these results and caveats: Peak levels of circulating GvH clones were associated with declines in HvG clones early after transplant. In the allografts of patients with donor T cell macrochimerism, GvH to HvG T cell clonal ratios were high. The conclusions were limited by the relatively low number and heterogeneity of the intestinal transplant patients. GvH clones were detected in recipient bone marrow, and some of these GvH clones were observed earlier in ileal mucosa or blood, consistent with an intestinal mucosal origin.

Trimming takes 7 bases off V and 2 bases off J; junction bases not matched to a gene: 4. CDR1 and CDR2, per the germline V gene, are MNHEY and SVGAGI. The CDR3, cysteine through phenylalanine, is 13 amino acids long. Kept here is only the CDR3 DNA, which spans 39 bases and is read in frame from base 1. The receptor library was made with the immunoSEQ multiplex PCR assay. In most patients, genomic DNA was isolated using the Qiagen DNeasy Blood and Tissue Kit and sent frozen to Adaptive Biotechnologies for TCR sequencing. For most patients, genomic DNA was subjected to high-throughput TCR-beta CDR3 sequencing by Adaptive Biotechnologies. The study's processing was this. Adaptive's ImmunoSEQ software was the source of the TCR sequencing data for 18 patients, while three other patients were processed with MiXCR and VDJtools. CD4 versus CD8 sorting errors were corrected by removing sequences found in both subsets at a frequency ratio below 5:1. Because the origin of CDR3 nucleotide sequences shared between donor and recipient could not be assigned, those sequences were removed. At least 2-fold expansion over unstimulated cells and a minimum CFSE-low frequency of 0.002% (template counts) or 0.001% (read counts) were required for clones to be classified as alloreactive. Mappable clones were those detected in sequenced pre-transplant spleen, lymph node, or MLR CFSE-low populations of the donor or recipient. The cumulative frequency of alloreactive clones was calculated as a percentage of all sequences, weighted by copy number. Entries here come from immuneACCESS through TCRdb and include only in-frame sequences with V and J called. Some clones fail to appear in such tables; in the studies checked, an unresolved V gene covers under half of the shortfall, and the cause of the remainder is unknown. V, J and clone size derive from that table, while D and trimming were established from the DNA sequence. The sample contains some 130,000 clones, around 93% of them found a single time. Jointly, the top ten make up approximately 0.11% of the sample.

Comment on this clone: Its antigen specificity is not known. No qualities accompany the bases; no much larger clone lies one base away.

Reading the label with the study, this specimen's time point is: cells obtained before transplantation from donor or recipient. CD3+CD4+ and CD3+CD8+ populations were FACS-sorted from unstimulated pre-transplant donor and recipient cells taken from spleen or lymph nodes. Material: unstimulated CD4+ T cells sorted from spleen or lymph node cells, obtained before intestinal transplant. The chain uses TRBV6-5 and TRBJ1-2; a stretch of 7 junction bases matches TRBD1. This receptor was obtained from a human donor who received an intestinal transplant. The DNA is TGTGCCAGCACTACGGGACAGAACTATGGCTACACCTTC. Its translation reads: CASTTGQNYGYTF.